A single sample is the source of the 25 T cell receptor beta chains below, sequenced in a study of T cell responses to AZD1222 COVID-19 vaccine. The repertoire was sequenced with immunoSEQ multiplex PCR; TCRdb's copy has only in-frame clones and lacks some. The repertoire has roughly 100,000 clones, about nine tenths of them found once; the top ten carry 45%. Sequences were derived from peripheral blood, sampled on day 0 of AZD1222 vaccination. The source is an adult in good health.

The rearrangement joins TRBV10-3 to TRBJ2-7; no reliable D call. CDR3 length equals 15 residues. V was trimmed by 0 bases and J by 3 bases, leaving 12 bases between them. Germline V lookup: CDR1 ENHRY, CDR2 SYGVKD. The chain's CDR3 is CAISESGRLGYEQYF. DNA of the CDR3: TGTGCCATCAGTGAGTCGGGCAGGCTCGGCTACGAGCAGTACTTC.

The chain uses TRBV6-5 and TRBJ1-4; D is unresolved. The V gene's germline CDR1 is MNHEY and CDR2 SVGAGI. CDR3 length equals 14 residues. V lost 2 bases to trimming and J lost 4 bases, with 8 bases between them. The CDR3 loop is CASSYRQVNEKLFF. The CDR3 coding sequence is TGTGCCAGCAGTTACCGGCAGGTTAATGAAAAACTGTTTTTT.

This sequence joins TRBV28 and TRBJ1-1; TRBD1 matches at 8 bases. The CDR3 runs 15 residues. Germline CDR1 is MDHEN and CDR2 is SYDVKM. The trim removed 6 bases at V and 4 bases at J, leaving 10 bases unmatched. The CDR3 protein is CASSYGQGRGTEAFF. The CDR3 region has the DNA TGTGCCAGCAGCTACGGACAGGGTCGCGGCACTGAAGCTTTCTTT.

This clone has only one observation. V usage is TRBV29-1 and J usage is TRBJ1-4, with D uncertain. Germline V gene sequence: CDR1 SQVTM, CDR2 ANQGSEA. V was clipped by 6 bases and J by 1 base, with 12 bases between them. This CDR3 has 14 residues. CDR3 coding DNA: TGCAGCGTAGGACGGCATGGAACTAATGAAAAACTGTTTTTT. This translates into CSVGRHGTNEKLFF.

Notes on this clone: The same CDR3 also results from other DNA sequences found in this sample. The V and J genes are TRBV6-1 and TRBJ1-5; D remains ambiguous. V lost 2 bases and J lost 3, with 14 bases in between. CDR3 length equals 16 residues. Germline V gene sequence: CDR1 MNHNS, CDR2 SASEGT. The CDR3 reads CASSEFGRLNNQPQHF. CDR3 nucleotides: TGTGCCAGCAGTGAATTTGGCAGGTTAAACAATCAGCCCCAGCATTTT.

The chain recombines TRBV9 with TRBJ2-2, with 13 bases matching TRBD2. Germline values: CDR1 SGDLS, CDR2 YYNGEE. Trimming cost V 4 bases and J 3 bases; bases outside gene matches: 6. This CDR3 is built from 17 residues. In DNA, the CDR3 is TGTGCCAGCAGCTTGGGACTAGCGGGACCTGACACCGGGGAGCTGTTTTTT. As protein: CASSLGLAGPDTGELFF.

This sequence joins TRBV30 and TRBJ1-2; D remains unclear. The germline CDR1 and CDR2 sequences are GTSNPN and SVGIG (reference sequence). The CDR3 contains 13 residues. Trimming removed 0 bases from V and 6 bases from J, with 11 bases in between. The CDR3 loop reads CAWSVGGKHGYTF. The CDR3, as DNA: TGTGCCTGGAGTGTAGGAGGGAAGCATGGCTACACCTTC. The entire variable domain, with the rest obtained from reference TRBV30 and TRBJ1-2, is as follows: SQTIHQWPATLVQPVGSPLSLECTVEGTSNPNLYWYRQAAGRGLQLLFYSVGIGQISSEVPQNLSASRPQDRQFILSSKKLLLSDSGFYLCAWSVGGKHGYTFGSGTRLTVV.

The chain joins TRBV10-3 to TRBJ2-3; D remains ambiguous. Trimming removed 4 bases from V and 0 bases from J, with 11 bases in between. The CDR3 runs to 15 residues. The germline CDR1 and CDR2 sequences are ENHRY and SYGVKD. CDR3 in DNA: TGTGCCATCAGTGGTCTAACCAAAAGCACAGATACGCAGTATTTT. This encodes CAISGLTKSTDTQYF.

The CDR3 region is CASSYSHRATEAFF. The CDR3 DNA is TGTGCCAGCAGTTACTCGCATAGGGCCACTGAAGCTTTCTTT. The chain joins TRBV6-5 to TRBJ1-1; no reliable D call. V was cut by 0 bases and J by 4 bases, with 9 bases left in between. The CDR3 contains 14 residues. Germline-derived CDR1 and CDR2 are MNHEY and SVGAGI.

V usage is TRBV24-1 and J usage is TRBJ2-7; D not resolved. Trimming cost V 0 bases and J 10 bases, with 6 bases left between them. Germline V gene data show CDR1 as KGHDR and CDR2 as SFDVKD. The CDR3 consists of 11 residues. CDR3 amino acids: CATSDLWIQYF. The CDR3 coding sequence is TGTGCCACCAGTGATTTGTGGATTCAGTACTTC.

The chain links TRBV4-1 to TRBJ2-3, with D possibly being TRBD1 or TRBD2 (6 bases each). This CDR3 comprises 15 residues. Trimming removed 4 bases from V and 1 base from J, with 12 bases in between. The germline gives CDR1 MGHRA, CDR2 YSYEKL. As DNA, the CDR3 is TGCGCCAGCAGCCCTTCGGGGGCCGGCACAGATACGCAGTATTTT. It codes for CASSPSGAGTDTQYF.

The rearrangement links TRBV5-1 to TRBJ2-7, with D perhaps matching TRBD1 (5 bases). Germline CDR1 and CDR2: SGHRS and YFSETQ. V was clipped by 3 bases and J by 3 bases, with 13 bases between them. There are 14 residues in the CDR3. CDR3 in amino acids: CASSSPTELYEQYF. The DNA for the CDR3 is TGCGCCAGCAGCTCACCGACAGAACTCTACGAGCAGTACTTC.

The chain has TRBV30 and TRBJ1-5; D is undetermined. CDR3 size: 12 residues. The V and J ends lost 1 base and 9 bases respectively, with 10 bases between them. Germline V gene lookup returns CDR1 GTSNPN and CDR2 SVGIG (reference sequence). CDR3 in DNA: TGTGCCTGGAGTGGTCCCGCCGGGCCCCAGCATTTT. Its protein is CAWSGPAGPQHF.

This chain connects TRBV19 to TRBJ2-1; D is possibly TRBD1 (5 bases). V was clipped by 0 bases and J by 2 bases, with 8 bases between them. CDR1 LNHDA and CDR2 SQIVND come from the germline V gene (reference sequence). CDR3 size: 15 residues. CDR3 sequence (DNA): TGTGCCAGTAGTATAGATCTGGACACCTACAATGAGCAGTTCTTC. This gives the protein CASSIDLDTYNEQFF.

The V call is TRBV19, the J call TRBJ2-1; possibly TRBD2 for D (5 bases). This CDR3 comprises 19 residues. The V and J ends lost 1 base and 5 bases respectively, with 24 bases between them. Germline-derived CDR1 and CDR2 are LNHDA and SQIVND (reference sequence). The CDR3 nucleotides are TGTGCCAGTAGTATAGTTCCCCACAGCGGTCAGCGTCAGAACAATGAGCAGTTCTTC. Protein product: CASSIVPHSGQRQNNEQFF.

This clone showed up just once. The chain is built from TRBV18 and TRBJ2-5; 7 nucleotides line up with TRBD1. The trim removed 3 bases at V and 5 bases at J, leaving 3 bases unmatched. Per the germline V gene, CDR1 is KGHSH and CDR2 is LQKENI. CDR3 length: 13 residues. Here the CDR3 DNA reads TGTGCCAGCTCACCGACAGGGACGGAGACCCAGTACTTC. Translating it yields CASSPTGTETQYF.

This chain links TRBV5-4 with TRBJ1-1; D might be TRBD1 (6 bases). Trimming took off 6 bases at V and 2 bases at J, with 17 bases between the two ends. Germline CDR1 and CDR2: SGHNT and YYREEE (reference sequence). This CDR3 has 15 amino acids. CDR3 nucleotide sequence: TGTGCCAGCACCTCCTCTTCGGACAGAAACACTGAAGCTTTCTTT. Translation gives CASTSSSDRNTEAFF.

The CDR3 is CASSPPSRTDTQYF. CDR3 nucleotide sequence: TGTGCCAGCTCACCACCGTCAAGGACAGATACGCAGTATTTT. This rearrangement joins TRBV18 to TRBJ2-3; D is ambiguous. The V and J ends lost 0 bases and 3 bases respectively, with 7 bases between them. The CDR3 is 14 residues long. Germline V gives CDR1 KGHSH, CDR2 LQKENI.

The chain couples TRBV4-3 to TRBJ2-3, with D possibly TRBD1 on 6 matching bases. Trimming left V 0 bases short and J 0 bases short, with 25 bases between. The germline CDR1 and CDR2 sequences are LGHNA and YSLEER. The CDR3 runs to 21 residues. The CDR3 coding sequence is TGCGCCAGCAGCCAAGAATGGAACAGGGTGGCCCTAGGAAGTAGCACAGATACGCAGTATTTT. This sequence encodes CASSQEWNRVALGSSTDTQYF.

This rearrangement joins TRBV5-1 to TRBJ2-3; possibly TRBD1 or TRBD2 for D (5 bases each). V gave up 0 bases and J gave up 5 bases, with 16 bases separating them. The CDR3 runs to 16 residues. CDR1 and CDR2 from the germline V gene are SGHRS and YFSETQ. The CDR3 DNA reads as TGCGCCAGCAGCTTGGCCGGGCAGGGAGTCCAAGATACGCAGTATTTT. It codes for CASSLAGQGVQDTQYF.

V and J are TRBV7-2 and TRBJ2-7, with D tentatively TRBD2 (5 bases). Trimming pared 5 bases from V and 0 bases from J, leaving 11 bases between. The CDR3 loop spans 14 amino acids. The V gene's germline CDR1 is SGHTA and CDR2 FQGNSA. The CDR3 reads CASSPGFSSYEQYF. As DNA, the CDR3 is TGTGCCAGCAGCCCGGGGTTCAGCTCCTACGAGCAGTACTTC.

This clone has a handful of counts. The chain employs TRBV6-5 and TRBJ1-2, with 8 nucleotides matching TRBD1. The germline gives CDR1 MNHEY, CDR2 SVGAGI. The CDR3 is 14 residues long. After removal of 6 bases from V and 4 bases from J, the junction contained 7 bases not matched to a gene. The CDR3 here is CASRQGGSSYGYTF. Here the CDR3 DNA reads TGTGCCAGCAGACAGGGGGGCAGTAGCTATGGCTACACCTTC.

The chain couples TRBV4-1 to TRBJ2-1, with TRBD2 identical over 14 bases. The CDR3 extends over 18 amino acids. Trimming removed 4 bases from V and 7 bases from J; junction bases left unmatched: 12. Per the germline V gene, CDR1 is MGHRA and CDR2 is YSYEKL. DNA of the CDR3: TGCGCCAGCAGCCTAGGACTAGCGGGAGGTATTGGGCTTAATGAGCAGTTCTTC. This codes for CASSLGLAGGIGLNEQFF.

This chain uses TRBV7-9 with TRBJ2-7; 9 nucleotides line up with TRBD1. Germline lookup yields CDR1 SEHNR and CDR2 FQNEAQ (reference sequence). V trimming: 5 bases; J trimming: 5 bases; junction bases outside the gene matches: 7. CDR3 length: 14 amino acids. The CDR3 region has the DNA TGTGCCAGCAGCCCCGGGACAGGGCATGACGAGCAGTACTTC. Amino acids: CASSPGTGHDEQYF.

This chain joins TRBV28 and TRBJ2-5, with 7 bases that match TRBD2. Germline CDR1 MDHEN, CDR2 SYDVKM. The CDR3 has 15 amino acids. The V and J ends lost 2 bases and 2 bases, in that order; junction bases with no gene match: 5. The CDR3, as DNA: TGTGCCAGCAGTTTAAATCTAGCGGCACAAGAGACCCAGTACTTC. Translation gives CASSLNLAAQETQYF.